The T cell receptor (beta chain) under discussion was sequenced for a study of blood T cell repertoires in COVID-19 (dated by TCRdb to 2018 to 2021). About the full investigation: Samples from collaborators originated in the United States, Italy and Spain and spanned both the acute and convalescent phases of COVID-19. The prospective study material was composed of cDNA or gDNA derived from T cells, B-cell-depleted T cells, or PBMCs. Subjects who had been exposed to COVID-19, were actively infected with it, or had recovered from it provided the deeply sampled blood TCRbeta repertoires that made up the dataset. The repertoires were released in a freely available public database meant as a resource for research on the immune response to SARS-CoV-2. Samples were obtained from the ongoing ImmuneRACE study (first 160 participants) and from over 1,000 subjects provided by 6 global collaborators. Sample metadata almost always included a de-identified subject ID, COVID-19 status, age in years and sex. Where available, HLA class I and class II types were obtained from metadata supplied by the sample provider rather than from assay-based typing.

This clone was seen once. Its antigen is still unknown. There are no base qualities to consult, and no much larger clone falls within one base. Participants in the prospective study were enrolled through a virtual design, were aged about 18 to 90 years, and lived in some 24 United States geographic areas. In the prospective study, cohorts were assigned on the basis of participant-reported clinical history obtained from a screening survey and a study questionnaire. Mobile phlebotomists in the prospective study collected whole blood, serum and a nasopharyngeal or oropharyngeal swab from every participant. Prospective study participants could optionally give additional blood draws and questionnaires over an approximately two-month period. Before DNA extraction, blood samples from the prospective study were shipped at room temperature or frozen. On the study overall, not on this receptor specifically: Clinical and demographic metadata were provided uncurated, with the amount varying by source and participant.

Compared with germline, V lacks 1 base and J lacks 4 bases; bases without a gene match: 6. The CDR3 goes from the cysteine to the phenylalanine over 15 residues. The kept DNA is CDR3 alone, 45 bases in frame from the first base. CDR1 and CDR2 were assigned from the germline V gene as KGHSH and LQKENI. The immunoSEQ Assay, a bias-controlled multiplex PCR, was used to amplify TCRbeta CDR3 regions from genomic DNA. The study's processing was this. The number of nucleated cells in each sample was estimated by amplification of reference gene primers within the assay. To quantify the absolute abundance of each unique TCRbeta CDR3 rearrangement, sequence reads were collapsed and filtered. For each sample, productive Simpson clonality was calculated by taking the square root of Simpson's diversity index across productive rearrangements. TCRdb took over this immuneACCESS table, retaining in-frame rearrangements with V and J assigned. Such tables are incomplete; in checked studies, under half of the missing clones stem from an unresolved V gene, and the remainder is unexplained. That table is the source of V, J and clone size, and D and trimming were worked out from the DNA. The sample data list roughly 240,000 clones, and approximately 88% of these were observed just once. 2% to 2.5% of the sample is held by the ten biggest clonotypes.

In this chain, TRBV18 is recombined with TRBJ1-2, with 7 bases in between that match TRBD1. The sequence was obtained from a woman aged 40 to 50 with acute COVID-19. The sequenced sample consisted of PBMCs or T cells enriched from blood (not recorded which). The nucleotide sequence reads TGTGCCAGCTCACCACAGGGGGCCCTATCCTATGGCTACACCTTC. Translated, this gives CASSPQGALSYGYTF.